These 30 T cell receptor beta chains were sequenced from one sample in a study of T cell responses to AZD1222 COVID-19 vaccine. Some clones are missing from TCRdb's copy, which holds only in-frame ones; the method was immunoSEQ multiplex PCR. Among approximately 80,000 clones listed, approximately 90% were seen once. The starting material was peripheral blood, obtained 28 days after the second AZD1222 dose. All receptors derive from an adult who received the AZD1222 COVID-19 vaccine.

The chain joins TRBV28 to TRBJ1-3; possibly TRBD1 for D (6 bases). The ends were cut back, 3 bases at V and 0 bases at J, with 18 bases in the middle. The CDR3 runs to 18 residues. CDR1 and CDR2 (germline): MDHEN, SYDVKM. The DNA of the CDR3 is TGTGCCAGCAGTTTCCCAGACTCGACAGGCAGCTCTGGAAACACCATATATTTT. This sequence encodes CASSFPDSTGSSGNTIYF.

The chain employs TRBV5-6 and TRBJ2-3; perhaps TRBD2 as D (6 bases). The CDR3 extends over 16 amino acids. Looked up from germline, CDR1 is SGHDT and CDR2 is YYEEEE. The V and J ends lost 0 bases and 4 bases respectively, with 15 bases between them. CDR3 DNA sequence: TGTGCCAGCAGCTTGGGCGGGGCGGGCCTAGCAGATACGCAGTATTTT. Translated, it gives CASSLGGAGLADTQYF.

The gene calls are TRBV4-3 and TRBJ1-2; no definite D call. V was clipped by 0 bases and J by 1 base, with 12 bases between them. The V gene's germline CDR1 is LGHNA and CDR2 YSLEER. The CDR3 has 16 amino acids. Here the CDR3 DNA reads TGCGCCAGCAGCCAAGAGATGAGGCCCCATAACTATGGCTACACCTTC. Translated: CASSQEMRPHNYGYTF.

The CDR3, as DNA: TGTGCCAGCAGACAGTCCCAGTCCTATGGCTACACCTTC. The encoded protein is CASRQSQSYGYTF. V gene TRBV7-9 combines with J gene TRBJ1-2, with D hard to call. The CDR3 runs 13 residues. Germline V lookup: CDR1 SEHNR, CDR2 FQNEAQ (reference sequence). Trimming took 6 bases from V and 4 from J, leaving 12 bases between them.

The chain carries TRBV15 and TRBJ2-7; D tentatively reads TRBD1 or TRBD2 (5 bases each). CDR3 length: 12 amino acids. Germline V gene sequence: CDR1 LNHNV, CDR2 YYDKDF (reference sequence). Trimming removed 4 bases at V and 7 bases at J, with 11 bases between. The CDR3 loop is CATSTTWGEQYF. The CDR3, as DNA: TGTGCCACCAGCACAACATGGGGGGAGCAGTACTTC. The complete variable domain, with remaining parts taken from reference TRBV15 and TRBJ2-7, reads DAMVIQNPRYQVTQFGKPVTLSCSQTLNHNVMYWYQQKSSQAPKLLFHYYDKDFNNEADTPDNFQSRRPNTSFCFLDIRSPGLGDTAMYLCATSTTWGEQYFGPGTRLTVT.

The V call is TRBV28, the J call TRBJ1-2; D is undetermined. Germline V gene sequence: CDR1 MDHEN, CDR2 SYDVKM. The CDR3 consists of 16 residues. The V gene lost 3 bases and the J gene lost 4 bases, with 18 bases spanning the gap. As DNA, the CDR3 is TGTGCCAGCAGTTTCAAATACTCCGCAGGATTCTATGGCTACACCTTC. Its protein is CASSFKYSAGFYGYTF.

The genes are TRBV11-2 and TRBJ1-1; TRBD1 aligns across 8 bases. Germline V gene sequence: CDR1 SGHAT, CDR2 FQNNGV. CDR3 length: 15 amino acids. The V and J ends lost 4 bases and 6 bases, in that order; junction bases with no gene match: 10. For the CDR3, the DNA is TGTGCCAGCAGCTCAGACAGGGGAGGGTACCCTGAAGCTTTCTTT. This sequence encodes CASSSDRGGYPEAFF.

The rearrangement uses TRBV7-2 and TRBJ2-7, with D possibly TRBD2 on 6 matching bases. The CDR3 spans 15 residues. Trimming shortened V by 5 bases and J by 2 bases, and 16 bases separated the two germline ends. Per the germline V gene, CDR1 is SGHTA and CDR2 is FQGNSA. The CDR3 DNA reads TGTGCCAGCAGCCACCGGGTTGGAGGGGCCTACGAGCAGTACTTC. This codes for CASSHRVGGAYEQYF.

The J gene is TRBJ2-1, the V gene TRBV10-2, with 8 bases matching TRBD2. V was clipped by 7 bases and J by 3 bases; unmatched bases: 8. The CDR3 runs 15 residues. CDR1 is WSHSY, CDR2 SAAADI, per germline. Written as DNA, the CDR3 is TGCGCCAGCACCGTAGCGGGAACCCACTACAATGAGCAGTTCTTC. Translated: CASTVAGTHYNEQFF.

The rearrangement joins TRBV29-1 to TRBJ1-2; D perhaps matches TRBD1 (5 bases). The CDR3 contains 16 residues. Deletions cut 4 bases from V and 0 bases from J, with 18 bases between. Germline V gene data show CDR1 as SQVTM and CDR2 as ANQGSEA. This chain's CDR3 is CSVGTSGGLANYGYTF. The CDR3 DNA is TGCAGCGTTGGGACCTCTGGGGGGTTAGCTAACTATGGCTACACCTTC.

The V call is TRBV6-5, the J call TRBJ2-1, with 7 bases that match TRBD2. Germline-derived CDR1 and CDR2 are MNHEY and SVGAGI. With V trimmed by 5 bases and J by 8 bases, 12 bases remained unmatched. This CDR3 has 15 amino acids. The CDR3 spells CASSPMTGGYHEQFF. The CDR3 coding sequence is TGTGCCAGCAGTCCCATGACGGGAGGATATCATGAGCAGTTCTTC.

The chain joins TRBV7-3 to TRBJ2-3; the D gene could be TRBD1 or TRBD2 (5 bases each). There are 14 residues in the CDR3. Germline V gene sequence: CDR1 SGHTA, CDR2 FQGTGA. Trimming took 4 bases from V and 6 from J, leaving 14 bases between them. CDR3 amino acids: CASSSGGGADTQYF. For the CDR3, the DNA is TGTGCCAGCAGCTCCGGTGGGGGAGCGGATACGCAGTATTTT. Full variable domain (rest looked up from reference TRBV7-3 and TRBJ2-3): GAGVSQTPSNKVTEKGKYVELRCDPISGHTALYWYRQSLGQGPEFLIYFQGTGAADDSGLPNDRFFAVRPEGSVSTLKIQRTERGDSAVYLCASSSGGGADTQYFGPGTRLTVL.

Note on this clone: Other DNA variants within this sample encode the same CDR3. Here the CDR3 DNA reads TGTGCCAGCAGCCCTGGGGGGGCCGGGGACTACGAGCAGTACTTC. This translates into CASSPGGAGDYEQYF. The rearrangement uses TRBV7-2 and TRBJ2-7; D possibly corresponds to TRBD2 (7 bases). Per the germline V gene, CDR1 is SGHTA and CDR2 is FQGNSA. V lost 5 bases and J 3 bases, leaving 17 bases between the germline ends. There are 15 residues in the CDR3.

The rearrangement joins TRBV11-2 to TRBJ2-4, with D perhaps matching TRBD1 (5 bases). Per germline, CDR1 SGHAT and CDR2 FQNNGV. V was trimmed by 6 bases and J by 5 bases, leaving 17 bases between them. The CDR3 length is 15 residues. CDR3 loop: CASRPQGPYQNIQYF. CDR3 nucleotide sequence: TGTGCCAGCAGGCCCCAGGGTCCATATCAAAACATTCAGTACTTC. The whole variable domain, remainder taken from reference TRBV11-2 and TRBJ2-4, is EAGVAQSPRYKIIEKRQSVAFWCNPISGHATLYWYQQILGQGPKLLIQFQNNGVVDDSQLPKDRFSAERLKGVDSTLKIQPAKLEDSAVYLCASRPQGPYQNIQYFGAGTRLSVL.

This chain links TRBV11-2 with TRBJ1-2, with D hard to call. Per the germline V gene, CDR1 is SGHAT and CDR2 is FQNNGV. The CDR3 contains 14 residues. V lost 1 base to trimming and J lost 5 bases, with 11 bases between them. This CDR3 reads CASSLGGMEYGYTF. DNA for the CDR3: TGTGCCAGCAGCTTAGGGGGTATGGAATATGGCTACACCTTC.

The CDR3 sequence is CASSLAAGDTEAFF. The CDR3 nucleotides read TGCGCCAGCAGCTTGGCCGCCGGGGACACTGAAGCTTTCTTT. The chain has TRBV5-1 and TRBJ1-1; D is unresolved. From germline, CDR1 is SGHRS and CDR2 YFSETQ. The CDR3 loop spans 14 amino acids. Trimming left V 0 bases short and J 3 bases short, with 9 bases between. Using reference TRBV5-1 and TRBJ1-1 for the parts outside the CDR3, the full variable domain is KAGVTQTPRYLIKTRGQQVTLSCSPISGHRSVSWYQQTPGQGLQFLFEYFSETQRNKGNFPGRFSGRQFSNSRSEMNVSTLELGDSALYLCASSLAAGDTEAFFGQGTRLTVV.

The chain recombines TRBV7-9 with TRBJ1-1; D remains unclear. The germline gives CDR1 SEHNR, CDR2 FQNEAQ (reference sequence). This CDR3 region has 13 residues. Trimming took 2 bases from V and 2 from J, leaving 6 bases between them. The DNA of the CDR3 is TGTGCCAGCAGCTTAATGGGAAACACTGAAGCTTTCTTT. Translation gives CASSLMGNTEAFF.

V usage is TRBV6-6 and J usage is TRBJ1-3, with a possible D match to TRBD1 (6 bases). Deletions cut 6 bases from V and 2 bases from J, with 11 bases between. The length of the CDR3 is 14 residues. CDR1 and CDR2 (germline): MNHNY, SVGAGI (reference sequence). The chain's CDR3 is CASRAGGTGNTIYF. The CDR3 region has the DNA TGTGCCAGCAGGGCGGGGGGCACTGGAAACACCATATATTTT.

J is TRBJ2-3 and V is TRBV18; weak D call: TRBD2 (5 bases). Per the germline V gene, CDR1 is KGHSH and CDR2 is LQKENI. The length of the CDR3 is 15 residues. V lost 6 bases and J 2 bases, leaving 15 bases between the germline ends. The CDR3, as DNA: TGTGCCAGCTCCCCAGACTATCTCGACACAGATACGCAGTATTTT. Residues: CASSPDYLDTDTQYF.

This chain uses TRBV21-1 with TRBJ1-2; the DNA was not used to check the table's D call, TRBD1. TRBV21-1 is deemed a pseudogene. This CDR3 is 14 amino acids long. This CDR3 reads CASSKGTGRYGYTF. The CDR3 DNA follows: TGTGCCAGCAGCAAAGGCACAGGGCGCTATGGCTACACCTTC.

V is TRBV7-2 and J is TRBJ2-7; 7 bases match TRBD1. Germline-derived CDR1 and CDR2 are SGHTA and FQGNSA. The CDR3 consists of 13 residues. Trimming at V came to 5 bases and at J to 3 bases, leaving 4 bases not matched to a gene. CDR3 protein: CASSPGTDYEQYF. The CDR3 coding sequence is TGTGCCAGCAGCCCTGGGACAGACTACGAGCAGTACTTC.

This clone was found once. The rearrangement uses TRBV29-1 and TRBJ1-2; 7 bases align to TRBD1. Losses at the gene ends were 2 bases for V and 7 bases for J; bases not matched to a gene: 10. CDR1 SQVTM and CDR2 ANQGSEA come from the germline V gene. The CDR3 spans 14 residues. The CDR3 spells CSVERQGSLGGYTF. The CDR3 DNA sequence: TGCAGCGTTGAACGACAGGGATCCCTGGGTGGCTACACCTTC.

CDR3 residues: CASSPGTPGELFF. The DNA for the CDR3 is TGTGCCAGCTCACCGGGGACCCCCGGGGAGCTGTTTTTT. This chain joins TRBV18 and TRBJ2-2; D tentatively reads TRBD1 or TRBD2 (5 bases each). V was clipped by 3 bases and J by 6 bases, with 8 bases between them. The germline V gene encodes CDR1 KGHSH and CDR2 LQKENI. The CDR3 contains 13 residues.

This chain joins TRBV4-1 and TRBJ1-4; D uncertain. This CDR3 has 12 amino acids. V gave up 0 bases and J gave up 8 bases, with 4 bases separating them. Germline V gene lookup returns CDR1 MGHRA and CDR2 YSYEKL. The CDR3 coding sequence is TGCGCCAGCAGCCAAGAAGGAGAAAAACTGTTTTTT. Translation gives CASSQEGEKLFF.

The CDR3 DNA reads as TGTGCCAGCAGTTACACCCGGGACGGACTCTACGAGCAGTACTTC. Amino acids: CASSYTRDGLYEQYF. V usage is TRBV6-5 and J usage is TRBJ2-7, with D perhaps assigned TRBD1 or TRBD2 (5 bases each). This CDR3 has 15 residues. CDR1 is MNHEY, CDR2 SVGAGI, per germline. V was trimmed by 2 bases and J by 3 bases, leaving 14 bases between them.

The gene calls are TRBV2 and TRBJ1-1, with 12 bases fitting TRBD1. J lost 7 bases, V lost 7 bases, and 7 bases had no gene match. CDR1 is SNHLY and CDR2 is FYNNEI in the germline V gene. The CDR3 runs 14 residues. The CDR3 coding sequence is TGTGCCAGCACTACGGGACAGGGGGCAAGTGAAGCTTTCTTT. Residues: CASTTGQGASEAFF.

In the case of this clone: Other DNA sequences from this sample encode an identical CDR3 as well. This chain connects TRBV3-1 (or the pseudogene TRBV3-2) to TRBJ1-5, with D unresolved. Germline V gene lookup returns CDR1 LGHDT and CDR2 YNNKEL (reference sequence). The CDR3 is 13 residues long. V was shortened by 3 bases and J by 1 base, with 4 bases between the two germline ends. The CDR3: CASSQGSNQPQHF. The DNA of the CDR3 is TGTGCCAGCAGCCAGGGGAGCAATCAGCCCCAGCATTTT.

The genes are TRBV27 and TRBJ1-2, with 10 bases aligning to TRBD1. After removal of 6 bases from V and 0 bases from J, the junction contained 1 base not matched to a gene. CDR1 is MNHEY and CDR2 is SMNVEV in the germline V gene (reference sequence). The CDR3 totals 14 residues. CDR3 in amino acids: CASRGTGANYGYTF. CDR3 coding DNA: TGTGCCAGCAGGGGGACAGGGGCTAACTATGGCTACACCTTC.

The chain couples TRBV27 to TRBJ2-1, with D tentatively TRBD1 (6 bases). CDR1 is MNHEY and CDR2 is SMNVEV in the germline V gene (reference sequence). Between the trimmed V and J ends, which lost 4 bases and 9 bases, there was a span of 16 bases. The CDR3 covers 14 residues. The CDR3 DNA sequence: TGTGCCAGCAGTTCCTACAGGGAGAGGGTTGAGCAGTTCTTC. This codes for CASSSYRERVEQFF.

V usage is TRBV27 and J usage is TRBJ1-4; no reliable D call. Germline values: CDR1 MNHEY, CDR2 SMNVEV (reference sequence). This CDR3 comprises 14 residues. The V end lost 7 bases, the J end lost 4 bases, and 13 bases lay between the germline ends. CDR3 amino acids: CASTTWTHNEKLFF. The DNA for the CDR3 is TGTGCCAGCACGACATGGACGCATAATGAAAAACTGTTTTTT.